The 18 T cell receptor beta chains below come from one sample, sequenced in a study of patients and donors after allogeneic stem cell transplantation. TCRdb used MiXCR to reprocess the RT-PCR reads, holding one entry per CDR3 protein. Of approximately 200,000 distinct CDR3 sequences listed, around 41% are singletons. Sequenced input: blood, either unsorted or a sorted T cell fraction (not recorded which). The source is a human donor who was either an allogeneic HSCT recipient or a stem cell or donor lymphocyte infusion donor (not recorded which). It is not recorded whose cells these are; they may come from a transplant donor.

This clonotype was detected only a few times. This CDR3 is CASSVGLAGVNEQFF. The CDR3, as DNA: TGTGCCAGCAGTGTGGGACTAGCGGGAGTGAATGAGCAGTTCTTC. The V and J genes are TRBV6-4 and TRBJ2-1; 14 bases agree with TRBD2. V dropped 4 bases and J dropped 7; count of bases not matched to a gene: 3. The CDR3 consists of 15 residues. Germline-derived CDR1 and CDR2 are MRHNA and SNTAGT.

The chain uses TRBV19 and TRBJ2-1; possible D gene TRBD2, 6 bases. V lost 6 bases, J lost 7 bases, and 7 bases lay in between. This CDR3 contains 11 residues. The germline V gene encodes CDR1 LNHDA and CDR2 SQIVND (reference sequence). The CDR3 DNA sequence: TGTGCCAGTAGCCGGGAGAATGAGCAGTTCTTC. Translating it yields CASSRENEQFF.

The chain joins TRBV7-2 to TRBJ2-5, with 7 bases aligning to TRBD2. This CDR3 region has 15 residues. Germline V gives CDR1 SGHTA, CDR2 FQGNSA. The V segment lost 6 bases and the J segment 5 bases; nucleotides outside the gene matches: 12. Here the CDR3 DNA reads TGTGCCAGCAGTTCCAGCGGGAAGACTGAGGAGACCCAGTACTTC. The encoded protein is CASSSSGKTEETQYF.

V gene TRBV5-1 combines with J gene TRBJ2-2, with a tentative D call TRBD1 (6 bases). The V end lost 4 bases, the J end lost 1 base, and 11 bases lay between the germline ends. CDR3 length: 15 residues. Germline CDR1 reads SGHRS; CDR2 reads YFSETQ. This CDR3 is CASSQGTQNTGELFF. CDR3 bases: TGCGCCAGCAGCCAGGGGACACAGAACACCGGGGAGCTGTTTTTT.

V is TRBV6-1 and J is TRBJ2-1, with unresolved D. The CDR3 consists of 12 residues. V shed 10 bases and J shed 6 bases, with 13 bases lying between them. Germline V gene lookup returns CDR1 MNHNS and CDR2 SASEGT. The DNA for the CDR3 is TGTGCCACCCCCGGCTGGGCCAATGAGCAGTTCTTC. It yields the protein CATPGWANEQFF.

J is TRBJ1-5 and V is TRBV20-1; TRBD1 matches at 11 bases. The CDR3 runs 17 residues. J was trimmed by 2 bases and V by 4 bases; bases with no gene match: 10. Germline CDR1 is DFQATT and CDR2 is SNEGSKA (reference sequence). CDR3 in amino acids: CSATRTGGYSGNQPQHF. The CDR3 coding sequence is TGCAGTGCTACCCGGACAGGGGGCTATAGTGGCAATCAGCCCCAGCATTTT.

The chain couples TRBV4-3 to TRBJ1-2; D not resolved. The V end was cut by 0 bases, the J end by 1 base, with 6 bases between. The germline V gene has CDR1 LGHNA and CDR2 YSLEER. The CDR3 consists of 14 residues. This CDR3 reads CASSQDRGNYGYTF. CDR3 DNA: TGCGCCAGCAGCCAAGATCGGGGTAACTATGGCTACACCTTC.

J is TRBJ1-2 and V is TRBV14; no definite D call. The CDR3 extends over 14 amino acids. Trimming took 1 base from V and 3 from J, leaving 9 bases between them. Germline V lookup: CDR1 SGHDN, CDR2 FVKESK. For the CDR3, the DNA is TGTGCCAGCAGCCAAGGGCCGCGGCACTATGGCTACACCTTC. Residues: CASSQGPRHYGYTF. The full variable domain, its missing parts supplied by reference TRBV14 and TRBJ1-2, is EAGVTQFPSHSVIEKGQTVTLRCDPISGHDNLYWYRRVMGKEIKFLLHFVKESKQDESGMPNNRFLAERTGGTYSTLKVQPAELEDSGVYFCASSQGPRHYGYTFGSGTRLTVV.

The chain recombines TRBV5-6 with TRBJ1-1; D is undetermined. The CDR3 consists of 12 residues. V lost 7 bases and J 4 bases, leaving 11 bases between the germline ends. Germline CDR1 and CDR2: SGHDT and YYEEEE. CDR3 sequence (DNA): TGTGCCAGCGGTCCATCCATCACTGAAGCTTTCTTT. Protein product: CASGPSITEAFF.

A few counts support this clonotype. V gene TRBV7-9 combines with J gene TRBJ1-1; no clear D. V was trimmed by 5 bases and J by 0 bases, leaving 13 bases between them. Germline CDR1 reads SEHNR; CDR2 reads FQNEAQ (reference sequence). CDR3 length: 15 amino acids. Here the CDR3 reads CASSPLPGMNTEAFF. The CDR3 nucleotides are TGTGCCAGCAGCCCCCTCCCAGGAATGAACACTGAAGCTTTCTTT.

The chain is built from TRBV5-1 and TRBJ1-4; D gene unclear. With 1 base removed from V and 7 bases from J, the gap between germline ends came to 14 bases. Germline loops: CDR1 SGHRS, CDR2 YFSETQ. The CDR3 contains 15 residues. CDR3 coding DNA: TGCGCCAGCAGCTTGACTGCCCGGACCTCTGAAAAACTGTTTTTT. This encodes CASSLTARTSEKLFF.

This clonotype has a single count. The rearrangement uses TRBV7-6 and TRBJ2-1; D is uncertain. Germline V CDR1 and CDR2: SGHVS, FNYEAQ. Trimming left V 4 bases short and J 7 bases short, with 5 bases between. This CDR3 is 11 amino acids long. The CDR3 loop is CASSSENEQFF. CDR3 bases: TGTGCCAGCAGCTCCGAAAATGAGCAGTTCTTC.

The gene calls are TRBV7-9 and TRBJ2-2, with 8 bases matching TRBD1. Germline CDR1 and CDR2: SEHNR and FQNEAQ (reference sequence). This CDR3 region has 13 residues. The junction had 1 base not matched to a gene; V was cut back by 7 bases and J by 3 bases. In DNA form, the CDR3 reads TGTGCCAGCAAGACAGGGGACACCGGGGAGCTGTTTTTT. Protein sequence: CASKTGDTGELFF.

V usage is TRBV5-6 and J usage is TRBJ2-1, with D perhaps matching TRBD1 (5 bases). This CDR3 has 16 amino acids. Germline loops: CDR1 SGHDT, CDR2 YYEEEE. V was shortened by 4 bases and J by 9 bases, with 23 bases between the two germline ends. The CDR3 region is CASSTPTGQGISEQFF. DNA of the CDR3: TGTGCCAGCAGCACACCCACTGGTCAGGGAATAAGTGAGCAGTTCTTC.

V gene TRBV5-1 combines with J gene TRBJ2-1, with 9 bases lining up with TRBD2. V was pared by 4 bases and J by 3 bases, with 5 bases of the junction left unmatched. The CDR3 is 15 residues long. Germline assignment: CDR1 SGHRS and CDR2 YFSETQ. The CDR3 DNA reads TGCGCCAGCAGCCCCGGACTAGCGAACTACAATGAGCAGTTCTTC. It yields the protein CASSPGLANYNEQFF.

This clonotype was detected only a few times. The chain carries TRBV7-2 and TRBJ1-5; the D is unclear. Trimming cost V 1 base and J 6 bases, with 13 bases left between them. CDR3 length equals 15 residues. Germline lookup yields CDR1 SGHTA and CDR2 FQGNSA. CDR3 nucleotide sequence: TGTGCCAGCAGCTTAGATCCCGGGGATGGTCAGCCCCAGCATTTT. Protein: CASSLDPGDGQPQHF.

The sample holds a few counts of this clonotype. This CDR3 fails to terminate in the conserved phenylalanine or tryptophan, so it likely reflects a read error. J is TRBJ1-6 and V is TRBV2; tentative D call: TRBD1 (6 bases). The length of the CDR3 is 14 residues. Germline V CDR1 and CDR2: SNHLY, FYNNEI. V was shortened by 7 bases and J by 8 bases, with 15 bases between the two germline ends. DNA of the CDR3: TGTGCCAGCAACCCACAGGGCGTGGATTCACCCCTCCACCTT. Amino acid sequence: CASNPQGVDSPLHL.

This clonotype was counted between two and nine times. This rearrangement joins TRBV7-2 to TRBJ2-1; no reliable D call. Trimming removed 7 bases at V and 3 bases at J, with 4 bases between. The length of the CDR3 is 11 residues. Germline V gene sequence: CDR1 SGHTA, CDR2 FQGNSA. The CDR3 sequence is CASMDYNEQFF. The DNA of the CDR3 is TGTGCCAGCATGGACTACAATGAGCAGTTCTTC. Full variable domain (missing parts from reference TRBV7-2 and TRBJ2-1): GAGVSQSPSNKVTEKGKDVELRCDPISGHTALYWYRQSLGQGLEFLIYFQGNSAPDKSGLPSDRFSAERTGGSVSTLTIQRTQQEDSAVYLCASMDYNEQFFGPGTRLTVL.